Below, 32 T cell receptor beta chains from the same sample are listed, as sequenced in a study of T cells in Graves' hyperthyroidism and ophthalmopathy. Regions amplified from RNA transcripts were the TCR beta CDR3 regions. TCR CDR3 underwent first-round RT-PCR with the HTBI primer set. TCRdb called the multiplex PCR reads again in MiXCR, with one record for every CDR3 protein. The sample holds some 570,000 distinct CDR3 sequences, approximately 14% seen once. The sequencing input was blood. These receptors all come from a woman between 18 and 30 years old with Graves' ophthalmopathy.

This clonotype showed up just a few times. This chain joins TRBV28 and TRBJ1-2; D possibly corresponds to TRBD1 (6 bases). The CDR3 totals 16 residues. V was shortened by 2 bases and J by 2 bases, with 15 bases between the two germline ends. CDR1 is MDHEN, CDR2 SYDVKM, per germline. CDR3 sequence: CASSLILGQRNYGYTF. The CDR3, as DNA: TGTGCCAGCAGTTTAATTTTGGGACAAAGAAACTATGGCTACACCTTC.

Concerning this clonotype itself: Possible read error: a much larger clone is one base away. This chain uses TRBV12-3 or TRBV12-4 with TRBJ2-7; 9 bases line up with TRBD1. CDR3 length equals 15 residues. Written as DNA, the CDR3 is TGTGCCAGCACCCACCCGGGACAGGGCGCCTACGGGCAGTACTTC. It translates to CASTHPGQGAYGQYF.

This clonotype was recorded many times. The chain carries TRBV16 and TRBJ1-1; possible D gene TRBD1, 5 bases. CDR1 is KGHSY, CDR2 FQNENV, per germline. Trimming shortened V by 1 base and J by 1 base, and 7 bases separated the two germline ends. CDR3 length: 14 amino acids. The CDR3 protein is CASSQWQGNTEAFF. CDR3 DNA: TGTGCCAGCAGCCAATGGCAGGGGAACACTGAAGCTTTCTTT.

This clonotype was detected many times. CDR3 sequence (DNA): TGTGCCAGCAGCTTAGGGGGGGGACAGGGGCACTATGGCTACACCTTC. It is translated as CASSLGGGQGHYGYTF. The V and J genes are TRBV7-8 and TRBJ1-2, with 10 bases matching TRBD1. Germline CDR1 reads SGHVS; CDR2 reads FQNEAQ. This CDR3 has 16 residues. After removal of 1 base from V and 3 bases from J, the junction contained 5 bases not matched to a gene. The full variable domain, with the rest looked up from reference TRBV7-8 and TRBJ1-2, is GAGVSQSPRYKVAKRGQDVALRCDPISGHVSLFWYQQALGQGPEFLTYFQNEAQLDKSGLPSDRFFAERPEGSVSTLKIQRTQQEDSAVYLCASSLGGGQGHYGYTFGSGTRLTVV.

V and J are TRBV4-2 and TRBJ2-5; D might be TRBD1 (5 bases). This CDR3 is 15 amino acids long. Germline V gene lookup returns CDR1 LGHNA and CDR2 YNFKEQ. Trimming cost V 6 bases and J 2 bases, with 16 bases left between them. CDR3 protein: CASRPDSFGQETQYF. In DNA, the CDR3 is TGTGCCAGCAGACCCGACAGTTTTGGGCAAGAGACCCAGTACTTC.

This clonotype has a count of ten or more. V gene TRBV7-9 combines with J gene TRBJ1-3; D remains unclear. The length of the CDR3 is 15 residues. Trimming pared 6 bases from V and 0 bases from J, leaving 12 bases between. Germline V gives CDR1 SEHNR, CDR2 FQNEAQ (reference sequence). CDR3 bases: TGTGCCAGCAGTCTAGGGCGAGCCTCTGGAAACACCATATATTTT. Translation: CASSLGRASGNTIYF.

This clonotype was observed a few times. In DNA form, the CDR3 reads TGTGCCTGGGGACAGGGGGCCGCCCCGGGCCGGGGCACAGATACGCAGTATTTT. Translating gives CAWGQGAAPGRGTDTQYF. V is TRBV30 and J is TRBJ2-3; 11 bases match TRBD1. CDR3 size: 18 residues. J gave up 1 base and V 5 bases, and 14 bases lay outside the gene matches. Germline V gene lookup returns CDR1 GTSNPN and CDR2 SVGIG (reference sequence).

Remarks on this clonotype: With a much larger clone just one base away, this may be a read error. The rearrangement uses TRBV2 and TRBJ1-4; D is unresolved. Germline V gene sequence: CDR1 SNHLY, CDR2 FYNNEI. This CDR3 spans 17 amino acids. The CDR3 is CVTFLFDTGGGWEKLFF. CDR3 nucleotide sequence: TGTGTCACCTTCCTTTTCGATACTGGAGGAGGATGGGAAAAACTGTTTTTT.

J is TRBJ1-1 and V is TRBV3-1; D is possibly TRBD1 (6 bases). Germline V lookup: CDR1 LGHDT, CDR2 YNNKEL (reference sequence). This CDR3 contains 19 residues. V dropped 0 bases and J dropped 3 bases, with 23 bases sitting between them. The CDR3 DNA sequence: TGTGCCAGCAGCCAAGATCGGGGGAGGGGGGGGCGGCAGGACACTGAAGCTTTCTTT. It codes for CASSQDRGRGGRQDTEAFF.

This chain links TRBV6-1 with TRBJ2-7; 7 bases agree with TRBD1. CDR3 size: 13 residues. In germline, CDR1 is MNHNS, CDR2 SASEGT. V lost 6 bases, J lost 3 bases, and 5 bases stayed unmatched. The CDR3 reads CASRTRTGYEQYF. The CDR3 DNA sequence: TGTGCCAGCAGAACCCGGACAGGCTACGAGCAGTACTTC.

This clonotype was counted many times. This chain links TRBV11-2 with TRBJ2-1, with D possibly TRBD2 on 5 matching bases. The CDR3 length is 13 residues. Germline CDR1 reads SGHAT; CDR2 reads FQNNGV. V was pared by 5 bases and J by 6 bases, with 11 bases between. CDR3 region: CASSRTLSNEQFF. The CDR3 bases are TGTGCCAGCAGCCGGACTCTCTCCAATGAGCAGTTCTTC. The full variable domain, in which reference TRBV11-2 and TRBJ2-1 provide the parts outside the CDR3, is EAGVAQSPRYKIIEKRQSVAFWCNPISGHATLYWYQQILGQGPKLLIQFQNNGVVDDSQLPKDRFSAERLKGVDSTLKIQPAKLEDSAVYLCASSRTLSNEQFFGPGTRLTVL.

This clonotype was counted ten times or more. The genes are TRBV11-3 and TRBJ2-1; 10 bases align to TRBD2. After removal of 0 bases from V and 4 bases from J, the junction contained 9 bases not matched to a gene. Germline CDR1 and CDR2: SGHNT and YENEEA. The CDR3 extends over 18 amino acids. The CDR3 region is CASSLDSSTSGDYNEQFF. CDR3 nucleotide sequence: TGTGCCAGCAGCTTAGATTCCTCCACTAGCGGGGATTACAATGAGCAGTTCTTC.

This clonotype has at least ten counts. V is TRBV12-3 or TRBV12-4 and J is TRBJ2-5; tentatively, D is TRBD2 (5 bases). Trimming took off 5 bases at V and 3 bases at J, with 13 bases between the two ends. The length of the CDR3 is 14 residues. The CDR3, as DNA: TGTGCCAGCAGTCCACCACGAGCGGAAGAGACCCAGTACTTC. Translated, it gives CASSPPRAEETQYF.

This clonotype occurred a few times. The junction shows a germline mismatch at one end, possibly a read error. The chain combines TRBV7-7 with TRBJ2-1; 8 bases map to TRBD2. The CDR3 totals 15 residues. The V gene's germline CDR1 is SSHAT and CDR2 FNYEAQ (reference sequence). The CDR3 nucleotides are TGTGCTAGCAGTCAGAGCGGGGGAATCTACAATGAGCAGTTCTTC. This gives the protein CASSQSGGIYNEQFF.

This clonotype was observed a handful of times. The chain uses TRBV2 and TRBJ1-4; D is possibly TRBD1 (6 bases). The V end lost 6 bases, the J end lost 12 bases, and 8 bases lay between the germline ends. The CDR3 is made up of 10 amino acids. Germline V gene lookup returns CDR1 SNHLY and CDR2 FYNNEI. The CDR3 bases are TGTGCCAGCAGACAGGGTCAACTGTTTTTT. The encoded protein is CASRQGQLFF.

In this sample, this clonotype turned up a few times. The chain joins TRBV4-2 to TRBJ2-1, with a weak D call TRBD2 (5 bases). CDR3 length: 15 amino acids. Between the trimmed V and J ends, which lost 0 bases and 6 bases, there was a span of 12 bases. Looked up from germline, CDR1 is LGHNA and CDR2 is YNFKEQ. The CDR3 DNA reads TGTGCCAGCAGCCAAGAGTTTCCCGGAGGCAATGAGCAGTTCTTC. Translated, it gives CASSQEFPGGNEQFF.

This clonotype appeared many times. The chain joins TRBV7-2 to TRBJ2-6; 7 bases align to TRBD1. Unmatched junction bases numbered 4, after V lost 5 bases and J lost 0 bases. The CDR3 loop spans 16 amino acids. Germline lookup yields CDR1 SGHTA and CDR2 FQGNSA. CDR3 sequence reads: CASSQRQGSGANVLTF. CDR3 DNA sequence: TGTGCCAGCAGCCAACGACAGGGCTCTGGGGCCAACGTCCTGACTTTC.

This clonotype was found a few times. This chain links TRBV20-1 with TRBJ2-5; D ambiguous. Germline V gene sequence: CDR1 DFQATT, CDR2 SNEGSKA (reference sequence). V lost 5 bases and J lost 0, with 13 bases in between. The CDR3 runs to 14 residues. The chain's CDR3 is CSAPNLVYQETQYF. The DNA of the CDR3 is TGCAGTGCTCCTAACCTAGTGTACCAAGAGACCCAGTACTTC.

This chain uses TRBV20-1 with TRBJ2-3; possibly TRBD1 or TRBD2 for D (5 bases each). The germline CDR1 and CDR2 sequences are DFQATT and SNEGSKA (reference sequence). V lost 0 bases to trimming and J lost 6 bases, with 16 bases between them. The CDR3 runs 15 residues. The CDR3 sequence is CSARDGGNAADTQYF. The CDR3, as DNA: TGCAGTGCTAGAGATGGGGGAAACGCGGCGGATACGCAGTATTTT.

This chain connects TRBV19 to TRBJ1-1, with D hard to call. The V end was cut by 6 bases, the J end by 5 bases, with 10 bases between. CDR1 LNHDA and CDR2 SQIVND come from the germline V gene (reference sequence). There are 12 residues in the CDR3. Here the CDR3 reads CASRDRETEAFF. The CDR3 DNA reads TGTGCCAGTAGGGACCGGGAGACTGAAGCTTTCTTT. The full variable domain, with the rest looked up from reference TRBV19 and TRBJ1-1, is DGGITQSPKYLFRKEGQNVTLSCEQNLNHDAMYWYRQDPGQGLRLIYYSQIVNDFQKGDIAEGYSVSREKKESFPLTVTSAQKNPTAFYLCASRDRETEAFFGQGTRLTVV.

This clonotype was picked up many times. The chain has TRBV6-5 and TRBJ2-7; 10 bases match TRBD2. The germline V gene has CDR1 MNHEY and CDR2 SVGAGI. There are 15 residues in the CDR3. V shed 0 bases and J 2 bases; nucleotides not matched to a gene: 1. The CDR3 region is CASSYSAGGTYEQYF. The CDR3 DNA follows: TGTGCCAGCAGTTACTCAGCGGGAGGGACCTACGAGCAGTACTTC.

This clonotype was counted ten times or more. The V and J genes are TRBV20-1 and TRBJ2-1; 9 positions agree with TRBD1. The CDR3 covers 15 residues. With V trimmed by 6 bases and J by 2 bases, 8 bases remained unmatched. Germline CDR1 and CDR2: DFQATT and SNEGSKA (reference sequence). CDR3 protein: CSATIRDRAYNEQFF. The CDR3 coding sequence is TGCAGTGCCACTATCCGGGACAGGGCCTACAATGAGCAGTTCTTC.

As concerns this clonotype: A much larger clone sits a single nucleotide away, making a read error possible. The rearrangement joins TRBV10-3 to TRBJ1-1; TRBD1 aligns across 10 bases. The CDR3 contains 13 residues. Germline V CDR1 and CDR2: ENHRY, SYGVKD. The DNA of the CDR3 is TGTGCCACCAGTGGACAGGGGGAACTTGAAGCTTTCTTT. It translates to CATSGQGELEAFF.

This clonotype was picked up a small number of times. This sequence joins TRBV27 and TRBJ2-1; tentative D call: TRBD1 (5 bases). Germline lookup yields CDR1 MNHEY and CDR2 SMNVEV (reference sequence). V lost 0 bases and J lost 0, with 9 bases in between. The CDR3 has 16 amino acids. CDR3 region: CASSLSQGYSYNEQFF. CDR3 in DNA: TGTGCCAGCAGTTTATCTCAGGGCTACTCCTACAATGAGCAGTTCTTC.

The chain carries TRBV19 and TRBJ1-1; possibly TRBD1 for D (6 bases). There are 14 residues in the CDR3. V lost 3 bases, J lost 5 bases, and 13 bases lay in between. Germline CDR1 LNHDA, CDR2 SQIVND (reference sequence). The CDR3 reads CASSMSWGRTEAFF. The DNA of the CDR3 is TGTGCCAGTAGTATGTCATGGGGGCGAACTGAAGCTTTCTTT.

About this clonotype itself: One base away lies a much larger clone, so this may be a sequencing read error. CDR3 amino acids: CASSDRGIGGTDTQYF. DNA for the CDR3: TGTGCCAGCAGTGATAGGGGGATCGGCGGCACAGATACGCAGTATTTT. The gene calls are TRBV2 and TRBJ2-3; TRBD1 is a possible D gene (6 bases). Germline-derived CDR1 and CDR2 are SNHLY and FYNNEI. The CDR3 length is 16 residues. V was trimmed by 3 bases and J by 1 base, leaving 14 bases between them.

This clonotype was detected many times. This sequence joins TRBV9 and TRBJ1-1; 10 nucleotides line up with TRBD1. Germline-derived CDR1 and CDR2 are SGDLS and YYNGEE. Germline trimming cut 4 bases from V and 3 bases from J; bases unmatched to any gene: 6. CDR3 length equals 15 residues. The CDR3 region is CASSPRTGGDTEAFF. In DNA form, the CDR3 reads TGTGCCAGCAGCCCGCGGACAGGGGGGGACACTGAAGCTTTCTTT.

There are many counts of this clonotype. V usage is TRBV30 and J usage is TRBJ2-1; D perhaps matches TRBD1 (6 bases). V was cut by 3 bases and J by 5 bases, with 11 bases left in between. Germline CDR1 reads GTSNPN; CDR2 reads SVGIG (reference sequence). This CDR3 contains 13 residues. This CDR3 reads CAWRSGQNNEQFF. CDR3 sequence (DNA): TGTGCCTGGAGAAGCGGACAGAACAATGAGCAGTTCTTC.

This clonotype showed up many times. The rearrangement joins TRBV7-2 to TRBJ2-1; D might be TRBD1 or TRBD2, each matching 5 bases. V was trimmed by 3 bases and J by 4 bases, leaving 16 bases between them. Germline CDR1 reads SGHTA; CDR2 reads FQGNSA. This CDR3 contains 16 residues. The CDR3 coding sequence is TGTGCCAGCAGCTTTGACTGGGGGAGTTTATACAATGAGCAGTTCTTC. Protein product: CASSFDWGSLYNEQFF.

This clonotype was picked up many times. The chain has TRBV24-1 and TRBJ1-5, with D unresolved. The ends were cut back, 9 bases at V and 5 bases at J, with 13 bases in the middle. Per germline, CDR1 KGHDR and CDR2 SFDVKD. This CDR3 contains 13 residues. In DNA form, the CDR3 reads TGTGCCACCTCCTCAGGAGGGTATCAGCCCCAGCATTTT. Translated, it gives CATSSGGYQPQHF.

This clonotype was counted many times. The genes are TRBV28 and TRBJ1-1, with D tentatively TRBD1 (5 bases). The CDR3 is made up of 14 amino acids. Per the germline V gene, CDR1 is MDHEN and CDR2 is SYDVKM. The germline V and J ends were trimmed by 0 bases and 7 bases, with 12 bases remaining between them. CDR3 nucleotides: TGTGCCAGCAGTTTATGGGGGACCACAAATGAAGCTTTCTTT. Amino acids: CASSLWGTTNEAFF. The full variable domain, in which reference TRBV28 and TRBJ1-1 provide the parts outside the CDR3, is DVKVTQSSRYLVKRTGEKVFLECVQDMDHENMFWYRQDPGLGLRLIYFSYDVKMKEKGDIPEGYSVSREKKERFSLILESASTNQTSMYLCASSLWGTTNEAFFGQGTRLTVV.

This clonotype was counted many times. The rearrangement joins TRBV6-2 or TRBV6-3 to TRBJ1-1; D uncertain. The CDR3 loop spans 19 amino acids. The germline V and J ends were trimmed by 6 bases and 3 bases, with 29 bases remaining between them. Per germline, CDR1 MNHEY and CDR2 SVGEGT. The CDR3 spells CASSPLYERAERIDTEAFF. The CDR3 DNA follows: TGTGCCAGCAGCCCTCTTTATGAGAGGGCCGAGAGGATCGACACTGAAGCTTTCTTT.